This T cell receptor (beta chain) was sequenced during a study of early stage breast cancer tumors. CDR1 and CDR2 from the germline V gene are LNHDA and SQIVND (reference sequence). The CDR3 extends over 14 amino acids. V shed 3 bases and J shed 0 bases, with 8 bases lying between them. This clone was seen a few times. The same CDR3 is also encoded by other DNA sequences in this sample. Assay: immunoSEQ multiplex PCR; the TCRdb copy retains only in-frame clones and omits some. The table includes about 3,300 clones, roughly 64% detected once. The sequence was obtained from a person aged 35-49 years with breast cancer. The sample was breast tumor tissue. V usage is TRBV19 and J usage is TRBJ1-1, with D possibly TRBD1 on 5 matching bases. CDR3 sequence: CASSMGQLNTEAFF. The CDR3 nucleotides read TGTGCCAGTAGTATGGGGCAATTGAACACTGAAGCTTTCTTT.